Following are 5 T cell receptor beta chains from one sample sequenced in a study of T-cell reconstitution after alpha-beta-depleted transplantation in children. TCRbeta library construction was performed incorporating unique molecular identifiers. Using its own MiXCR run on the PCR reads, TCRdb lists one record per CDR3 protein. Of approximately 590,000 distinct CDR3 sequences listed, 10% are singletons. This sample comprised PBMCs from the stem cell graft donor, obtained from the stem cell graft. These receptors were taken from a human donor who donated a stem cell graft to a child with acute myeloid leukemia.

Concerning this clonotype: Its ends do not fully match the called genes, so a read error is possible. The rearrangement joins TRBV5-1 to TRBJ2-2; TRBD2 is a possible D gene (5 bases). Germline CDR1 and CDR2: SGHRS and YFSETQ. CDR3 length: 16 residues. CDR3 residues: CASSLAVSRRTGELYF. CDR3 bases: TGCGCCAGCAGCTTGGCCGTGTCCCGACGAACCGGGGAGCTGTATTTT.

Concerning this clonotype: Germline is not matched at one junction end, which may reflect a read error. The V and J genes are TRBV7-7 and TRBJ2-1; TRBD2 matches at 8 bases. CDR1 is SSHAT, CDR2 FNYEAQ, per germline (reference sequence). The CDR3 sequence is 16 residues long. Written as DNA, the CDR3 is TGTGCTAGCAGCTCACAGAAGGGGACTAGTCGACATGAGCAGTTCTTC. It yields the protein CASSSQKGTSRHEQFF.

Only a few counts were recorded for this clonotype. The V gene is TRBV27, the J gene TRBJ2-7; possible D gene TRBD2, 6 bases. The germline gives CDR1 MNHEY, CDR2 SMNVEV (reference sequence). CDR3 size: 16 residues. Trimming shortened V by 6 bases and J by 7 bases, and 25 bases separated the two germline ends. The CDR3 DNA sequence: TGTGCCAGCAGCTCCTTCAGCGGACTACTCAGAGGGGAGCAGTACTTC. Amino acid sequence: CASSSFSGLLRGEQYF.

The chain combines TRBV5-1 with TRBJ1-6; 7 nucleotides align to TRBD1. CDR3 length equals 14 residues. Looked up from germline, CDR1 is SGHRS and CDR2 is YFSETQ. Trimming at V came to 5 bases and at J to 8 bases, leaving 7 bases not matched to a gene. CDR3 sequence (DNA): TGCGCCAGCAGTTCCGGACAGGTGGATTCACCCCTCCACTTT. Translated, it gives CASSSGQVDSPLHF.

The CDR3 DNA reads TGTGCCATCAGTGCGGAGTCCTCCTACGAGCAGTACTTC. Translating gives CAISAESSYEQYF. The chain links TRBV10-3 to TRBJ2-7; D is unresolved. The V gene's germline CDR1 is ENHRY and CDR2 SYGVKD. Trimming left V 4 bases short and J 0 bases short, with 7 bases between. The CDR3 is 13 amino acids.